This TCR beta chain was documented in a study of CD8 T cells in Susac syndrome. In blood CD8+ and CD4+ T cells, TCR beta underwent sequencing. Bulk CD8+ and CD4+ cells came from magnetic negative isolation; CD8+ TEMRA by FACS. This CDR3 has 16 residues. The germline gives CDR1 MGHRA, CDR2 YSYEKL. V lost 0 bases to trimming and J lost 4 bases, with 14 bases between them. With random hexamers, about 0.5 to 1 ug RNA was reverse transcribed. Amplification of TCR beta CDR3 used immunoSEQ multiplex PCR across 54 Vbeta and 13 Jbeta. Each CDR3 protein is one row after TCRdb ran MiXCR on the immunoSEQ multiplex PCR reads. The repertoire holds 150,000 to 200,000 distinct CDR3 sequences, with over 85% as singletons.

The chain joins TRBV4-1 to TRBJ2-3; a possible D gene is TRBD2 (6 bases). The sample comprised CD4+ T cells from PBMCs. This receptor was identified in a human donor in good health. CDR3 sequence: CASSQDRLSGPDTQYF. CDR3 bases: TGCGCCAGCAGCCAAGATCGGCTTAGCGGACCAGATACGCAGTATTTT.